This is a list of T cell receptor beta chains from one sample in a study of T cells after yellow fever vaccination. TCRdb reanalysed the 5' RACE reads using MiXCR and keeps one entry per CDR3 protein. The data show a few hundred thousand distinct CDR3 sequences, with 8.5% to 10% seen just once and approximately 19% held by the top ten. The sequenced sample was PBMCs, obtained on the day of the first yellow fever vaccination. The receptors were gathered from a man between 18 and 29 years old who received the YFV17D yellow fever vaccine. The CDR3 runs from the conserved cysteine through the conserved F or W. A D gene is named only where the DNA matches it firmly. The listing skips clone size in some rows; elsewhere it reads once, few, many or a size class.

clone_size	v_call	cdr3_length	j_call	d_call	cdr3_nt	cdr3_aa
NA	TRBV29-1	12	TRBJ1-4	NA	TGCAGCGTTCGGGACGGGAATGAAAAACTGTTTTTT	CSVRDGNEKLFF
NA	TRBV18	15	TRBJ2-1	NA	TGTGCCAGCTCACCAGGGGGGTTCCAGGGCAATGAGCAGTTCTTC	CASSPGGFQGNEQFF
few	TRBV20-1	14	TRBJ1-5	TRBD1	TGCAGTGTCAGGACAGGGTATAGCAATCAGCCCCAGCATTTT	CSVRTGYSNQPQHF
few	TRBV4-3	15	TRBJ2-3	TRBD2	TGCGCCAGCAGCCAAATAGCGGGCAGCACAGATACGCAGTATTTT	CASSQIAGSTDTQYF
NA	TRBV7-2	14	TRBJ1-1	NA	TGTGCCAGCAGCATCCAGACAGGGAACACTGAAGCTTTCTTT	CASSIQTGNTEAFF
NA	TRBV7-2	17	TRBJ2-2	NA	TGTGCCAGCAGCTTGAGGGGGACTCCCCACCTTCCCGGGGAGCTGTTTTTT	CASSLRGTPHLPGELFF
many	TRBV9	19	TRBJ2-1	NA	TGTGCCAGCAGCGTAGGTGGGGCCGCCCTAAAAAGCTCCTACAATGAGCAGTTCTTC	CASSVGGAALKSSYNEQFF
many	TRBV7-8	13	TRBJ1-2	NA	TGTGCCAGCAGCTCAGGACCTAACTATGGCTACACCTTC	CASSSGPNYGYTF
many	TRBV5-1	14	TRBJ2-1	TRBD2	TGCGCCAGCGCCAAGGGACTAGCTATGAATGAGCAGTTCTTC	CASAKGLAMNEQFF
NA	TRBV10-3	16	TRBJ2-3	TRBD2	TGTGCCATCAGTGAGTATGAGGCTAGCGGGGGATATACGCAGTATTTT	CAISEYEASGGYTQYF
few	TRBV2	14	TRBJ1-2	NA	TGTGCCAGCAGTGTTCAGAGATTAAACTATGGCTACACCTTC	CASSVQRLNYGYTF
many	TRBV12-3/TRBV12-4	16	TRBJ1-2	TRBD1	TGTGCCAGCAGTCCGATCGGGACAGGGGCATTGGGCGGCTACACCTTC	CASSPIGTGALGGYTF
few	TRBV20-1	14	TRBJ1-2	NA	TGCAGTGCCGACGTTACAGGGATTGACTATGGCTACACCTTC	CSADVTGIDYGYTF
few	TRBV6-5	13	TRBJ1-2	NA	TGTGCCAGCAGTTCCAACGAGGTTTATGGCTACACCTTC	CASSSNEVYGYTF
NA	TRBV4-3	15	TRBJ2-5	TRBD2	TGCGCCAGCAGCCCTCTTCGGGGGGTCGCAGAGACCCAGTACTTC	CASSPLRGVAETQYF
few	TRBV7-6	15	TRBJ1-5	TRBD1	TGTGCCAGCAGCCCGGGACAGGGAACCCATCAGCCCCAGCATTTT	CASSPGQGTHQPQHF
few	TRBV11-2	13	TRBJ2-7	NA	TGTGCCAGCAGCCAGGGACGGCCCTACGAGCAGTACTTC	CASSQGRPYEQYF
many	TRBV5-1	15	TRBJ2-3	TRBD1	TGCGCCAGCAGCTTTCAGGGGGCTGGCGCAGATACGCAGTATTTT	CASSFQGAGADTQYF
few	TRBV12-3/TRBV12-4	21	TRBJ2-3	TRBD2	TGTGCCAGCAGTTCACCCGCTAGCGGGGGGGCATTCCGGTCATCCACAGATACGCAGTATTTT	CASSSPASGGAFRSSTDTQYF
many	TRBV12-3/TRBV12-4	14	TRBJ1-5	TRBD1	TGTGCCAGCAGTACAGGGGACGGCAATCAGCCCCAGCATTTT	CASSTGDGNQPQHF